The 29 T cell receptor beta chains reported below all come from one sample, sequenced in a study of T cell responses to AZD1222 COVID-19 vaccine (dated by TCRdb to about 2021). The sample's time point label, in plain terms: baseline before first vaccination. Receptor amplification or capture employed the immunoSEQ multiplex PCR assay. The immuneACCESS repertoire file appears here via TCRdb, limited to in-frame rearrangements. These files lack a portion of the clones; in checked studies, under half of the deficit traces to unresolved V genes, and the cause of the others is not known. The sample table lists about 84,000 clones, 87% of them with a count of one. About 1.6% of the sample belongs to the ten largest clones. The sequencing here drew on peripheral blood, taken on day 0 of AZD1222 vaccination. The receptors stem from an adult in good health.

The rearrangement links TRBV7-9 to TRBJ1-6, with 8 nucleotides matching TRBD1. The CDR3 has 15 residues. Germline V lookup: CDR1 SEHNR, CDR2 FQNEAQ (reference sequence). After removal of 3 bases from V and 13 bases from J, the junction contained 11 bases not matched to a gene. CDR3 DNA: TGTGCCAGCAGCTTGGAACAGGGGGAGTCGAGCCCCCTCCACTTT. Its protein is CASSLEQGESSPLHF.

This chain uses TRBV9 with TRBJ2-3; weak D call: TRBD1 (6 bases). Per germline, CDR1 SGDLS and CDR2 YYNGEE. The CDR3 is 13 residues long. Between the trimmed V and J ends, which lost 3 bases and 8 bases, there was a span of 13 bases. CDR3 nucleotide sequence: TGTGCCAGCAGCGCAAACAGGGCGTCTACGCAGTATTTT. Translating gives CASSANRASTQYF.

This chain joins TRBV6-2 or TRBV6-3 and TRBJ1-2, with TRBD1 matching over 9 bases. V shed 5 bases and J 5 bases; nucleotides not matched to a gene: 9. This CDR3 is built from 15 residues. Germline-derived CDR1 and CDR2 are MNHEY and SVGEGT. CDR3 region: CASSAPGQGNYGYTF. DNA of the CDR3: TGTGCCAGCAGTGCCCCGGGACAGGGTAATTATGGCTACACCTTC.

This rearrangement joins TRBV7-2 to TRBJ2-6, with D possibly matching TRBD2 (6 bases). The V gene lost 7 bases and the J gene lost 1 base, with 11 bases spanning the gap. The V gene's germline CDR1 is SGHTA and CDR2 FQGNSA. The CDR3 spans 15 residues. CDR3 loop: CASNPRESGANVLTF. DNA of the CDR3: TGTGCCAGCAACCCTCGGGAGTCTGGGGCCAACGTCCTGACTTTC.

This rearrangement joins TRBV7-9 to TRBJ2-5; D remains ambiguous. CDR3 length: 13 residues. The V end was cut by 0 bases, the J end by 5 bases, with 7 bases between. Germline loops: CDR1 SEHNR, CDR2 FQNEAQ (reference sequence). The CDR3 protein is CASSLAGPETQYF. Here the CDR3 DNA reads TGTGCCAGCAGCTTAGCAGGGCCGGAGACCCAGTACTTC. Supplemented by reference TRBV7-9 and TRBJ2-5, the full variable domain reads DTGVSQNPRHKITKRGQNVTFRCDPISEHNRLYWYRQTLGQGPEFLTYFQNEAQLEKSRLLSDRFSAERPKGSFSTLEIQRTEQGDSAMYLCASSLAGPETQYFGPGTRLLVL.

The chain couples TRBV18 to TRBJ1-1; D might be TRBD1 (5 bases). The CDR3 has 14 residues. The V end was cut by 5 bases, the J end by 6 bases, with 16 bases between. Per germline, CDR1 KGHSH and CDR2 LQKENI. As DNA, the CDR3 is TGTGCCAGCTCAACCACGGGGACTGGGCCTGAAGCTTTCTTT. It codes for CASSTTGTGPEAFF.

Remarks on this clone: Other DNA sequences of this sample code for an identical CDR3. The chain uses TRBV12-3 or TRBV12-4 and TRBJ1-5, with D tentatively TRBD1 (6 bases). Trimming removed 3 bases from V and 5 bases from J, with 8 bases in between. The CDR3 covers 13 residues. CDR3 nucleotide sequence: TGTGCCAGCAGTTTGTCAGGGGATCAGCCCCAGCATTTT. This codes for CASSLSGDQPQHF.

The chain recombines TRBV19 with TRBJ1-5; TRBD1 is a possible D gene (5 bases). V gave up 9 bases and J gave up 7 bases, with 16 bases separating them. The CDR3 extends over 13 amino acids. Per the germline V gene, CDR1 is LNHDA and CDR2 is SQIVND (reference sequence). The CDR3 spells CASKAGVEQPQHF. The CDR3 DNA follows: TGTGCCAGCAAAGCGGGGGTAGAACAGCCCCAGCATTTT.

CDR3 protein: CASSPDGDYGYTF. CDR3 in DNA: TGTGCCAGCAGCCCGGACGGTGACTATGGCTACACCTTC. The chain is built from TRBV11-2 and TRBJ1-2; D call uncertain. Germline V gene sequence: CDR1 SGHAT, CDR2 FQNNGV. This CDR3 comprises 13 residues. Trimming pared 5 bases from V and 3 bases from J, leaving 10 bases between. The variable domain in full, completed from reference TRBV11-2 and TRBJ1-2, reads EAGVAQSPRYKIIEKRQSVAFWCNPISGHATLYWYQQILGQGPKLLIQFQNNGVVDDSQLPKDRFSAERLKGVDSTLKIQPAKLEDSAVYLCASSPDGDYGYTFGSGTRLTVV.

This chain uses TRBV29-1 with TRBJ1-1; no reliable D call. Per the germline V gene, CDR1 is SQVTM and CDR2 is ANQGSEA. There are 12 residues in the CDR3. Trimming took off 4 bases at V and 6 bases at J, with 12 bases between the two ends. The CDR3 protein is CSVGSGFAEAFF. CDR3 coding DNA: TGCAGCGTTGGATCCGGGTTCGCTGAAGCTTTCTTT.

This chain connects TRBV27 to TRBJ1-2, with 11 bases fitting TRBD1. CDR3 length: 16 residues. Germline lookup yields CDR1 MNHEY and CDR2 SMNVEV (reference sequence). With 5 bases clipped from V and 8 bases from J, the junction kept 13 bases outside the gene matches. The CDR3 DNA sequence: TGTGCCAGCAGTGACCCATCCGGGACAGGGGGACAAGGCTACACCTTC. Amino acids: CASSDPSGTGGQGYTF.

The DNA of the CDR3 is TGTGCCAGCAGTTTCTCGGGCGTCTCTGGAAACACCATATATTTT. Amino acids: CASSFSGVSGNTIYF. This chain links TRBV7-2 with TRBJ1-3; no firm D call. The CDR3 is 15 amino acids. V shed 6 bases and J shed 0 bases, with 12 bases lying between them. The germline V gene encodes CDR1 SGHTA and CDR2 FQGNSA.

As concerns this clone: The identical CDR3 is also encoded by other nucleotide sequences in the sample. This chain joins TRBV12-3 or TRBV12-4 and TRBJ1-5; unclear D gene. V gave up 4 bases and J gave up 6 bases, with 4 bases separating them. This CDR3 contains 11 residues. The CDR3 DNA follows: TGTGCCAGCAGTTCAGGTCAGCCCCAGCATTTT. Its protein product is CASSSGQPQHF.

The chain links TRBV5-8 to TRBJ1-4, with D possibly TRBD1 on 6 matching bases. The germline CDR1 and CDR2 sequences are SGHTS and YDEGEE. V shed 0 bases and J shed 5 bases, with 23 bases lying between them. This CDR3 comprises 19 residues. CDR3 in DNA: TGTGCCAGCAGCTTGGAATGGGGGCTTGCAGGGCCAGGAAATGAAAAACTGTTTTTT. Translation gives CASSLEWGLAGPGNEKLFF.

The CDR3 reads CASSLETGGLTEAFF. DNA of the CDR3: TGCGCCAGCAGCTTGGAGACAGGGGGGCTCACTGAAGCTTTCTTT. The V and J genes are TRBV5-1 and TRBJ1-1; 9 bases are a match to TRBD1. V dropped 0 bases and J dropped 4; count of bases not matched to a gene: 4. This CDR3 has 15 amino acids. Per germline, CDR1 SGHRS and CDR2 YFSETQ.

This clone was recorded a few times. V usage is TRBV9 and J usage is TRBJ1-4, with 7 bases lining up with TRBD1. The CDR3 loop spans 16 amino acids. Germline CDR1 is SGDLS and CDR2 is YYNGEE. Unmatched junction bases numbered 7, after V lost 3 bases and J lost 2 bases. This CDR3 reads CASSAGDSRTNEKLFF. In nucleotides, the CDR3 is TGTGCCAGCAGCGCAGGGGACAGCAGGACTAATGAAAAACTGTTTTTT.

V and J are TRBV7-9 and TRBJ1-1; D may be TRBD1 (5 bases). The germline V gene encodes CDR1 SEHNR and CDR2 FQNEAQ (reference sequence). V lost 6 bases, J lost 0 bases, and 11 bases lay in between. CDR3 length equals 14 residues. CDR3 coding DNA: TGTGCCAGCAGGGAAGACAGCCTGAACACTGAAGCTTTCTTT. Translation gives CASREDSLNTEAFF.

The gene calls are TRBV11-3 and TRBJ1-1; 7 bases fit TRBD1. There are 13 residues in the CDR3. CDR1 is SGHNT and CDR2 is YENEEA in the germline V gene. The junction had 5 bases not matched to a gene; V was cut back by 6 bases and J by 4 bases. CDR3 residues: CASSLTGLTEAFF. In nucleotides, the CDR3 is TGTGCCAGCAGTTTGACAGGGCTCACTGAAGCTTTCTTT.

The chain has TRBV20-1 and TRBJ1-2, with D tentatively TRBD1 (6 bases). V lost 6 bases to trimming and J lost 12 bases, with 14 bases between them. The germline gives CDR1 DFQATT, CDR2 SNEGSKA (reference sequence). The CDR3 has 10 residues. CDR3 sequence: CSAQGRWDTF. As DNA, the CDR3 is TGCAGTGCCCAGGGGAGGTGGGACACCTTC.

The chain links TRBV7-6 to TRBJ1-3; possible D gene TRBD1, 5 bases. Trimming took 0 bases from V and 2 from J, leaving 11 bases between them. The CDR3 spans 16 residues. Germline CDR1 reads SGHVS; CDR2 reads FNYEAQ. The CDR3 reads CASSLATGTPGNTIYF. The CDR3 DNA reads as TGTGCCAGCAGCTTAGCCACCGGGACCCCTGGAAACACCATATATTTT.

The V gene is TRBV7-6, the J gene TRBJ2-7, with TRBD1 matching over 9 bases. CDR3 length: 15 residues. CDR1 is SGHVS and CDR2 is FNYEAQ in the germline V gene. After removal of 2 bases from V and 3 bases from J, the junction contained 5 bases not matched to a gene. DNA of the CDR3: TGTGCCAGCAGCTTACGCGGGACAGGGAACTACGAGCAGTACTTC. Translating gives CASSLRGTGNYEQYF. The full variable domain, its missing parts supplied by reference TRBV7-6 and TRBJ2-7, is GAGVSQSPRYKVTKRGQDVALRCDPISGHVSLYWYRQALGQGPEFLTYFNYEAQQDKSGLPNDRFSAERPEGSISTLTIQRTEQRDSAMYRCASSLRGTGNYEQYFGPGTRLTVT.

The genes are TRBV11-2 and TRBJ2-1; tentative D call: TRBD1 (5 bases). The CDR3 has 13 amino acids. Germline CDR1 SGHAT, CDR2 FQNNGV. With 3 bases removed from V and 10 bases from J, the gap between germline ends came to 13 bases. For the CDR3, the DNA is TGTGCCAGCAGCTTCATCAGGGTCGGGGAGCAGTTCTTC. Translating it yields CASSFIRVGEQFF.

V gene TRBV19 combines with J gene TRBJ1-2, with D tentatively TRBD1 (5 bases). CDR3 length equals 15 residues. Germline-derived CDR1 and CDR2 are LNHDA and SQIVND (reference sequence). Between the trimmed V and J ends, which lost 6 bases and 4 bases, there was a span of 18 bases. CDR3 sequence: CASSIGGGIAYGYTF. The CDR3 DNA follows: TGTGCCAGTAGCATCGGGGGGGGGATAGCCTATGGCTACACCTTC.

The chain links TRBV7-9 to TRBJ2-3; D unresolved. The germline V gene encodes CDR1 SEHNR and CDR2 FQNEAQ (reference sequence). V was clipped by 2 bases and J by 0 bases, with 3 bases between them. The CDR3 runs 13 residues. The CDR3 DNA reads as TGTGCCAGCAGCTTAAGCAGCACAGATACGCAGTATTTT. Translation gives CASSLSSTDTQYF.

V and J are TRBV3-1 (or the pseudogene TRBV3-2) and TRBJ1-1, with D uncertain. The CDR3 sequence is 14 residues long. In germline, CDR1 is LGHDT, CDR2 YNNKEL (reference sequence). Trimming removed 0 bases from V and 1 base from J, with 6 bases in between. CDR3 sequence reads: CASSQEGWNTEAFF. The CDR3 nucleotides read TGTGCCAGCAGCCAAGAGGGATGGAACACTGAAGCTTTCTTT.

V usage is TRBV12-5 and J usage is TRBJ2-3, with D unclear. The CDR3 is 11 amino acids. V lost 3 bases to trimming and J lost 8 bases, with 6 bases between them. From germline, CDR1 is LGHNT and CDR2 FRNRAP. CDR3 loop: CASGFPGTQYF. For the CDR3, the DNA is TGTGCTAGTGGTTTCCCCGGTACGCAGTATTTT.

The genes are TRBV7-2 and TRBJ1-2, with 7 bases lining up with TRBD1. CDR1 is SGHTA and CDR2 is FQGNSA in the germline V gene. Losses at the gene ends were 5 bases for V and 2 bases for J; bases not matched to a gene: 5. CDR3 length equals 14 residues. CDR3 sequence (DNA): TGTGCCAGCAGCGCCAGGGGGATGAACTATGGCTACACCTTC. It is translated as CASSARGMNYGYTF.

This sequence joins TRBV30 and TRBJ1-1, with D tentatively TRBD1 (5 bases). Germline values: CDR1 GTSNPN, CDR2 SVGIG (reference sequence). The CDR3 is 13 residues long. Trimming pared 4 bases from V and 4 bases from J, leaving 13 bases between. For the CDR3, the DNA is TGTGCCTGGACCGGGGCGCTACCCACTGAAGCTTTCTTT. Amino acids: CAWTGALPTEAFF. The full variable domain, rest sourced from reference TRBV30 and TRBJ1-1, is SQTIHQWPATLVQPVGSPLSLECTVEGTSNPNLYWYRQAAGRGLQLLFYSVGIGQISSEVPQNLSASRPQDRQFILSSKKLLLSDSGFYLCAWTGALPTEAFFGQGTRLTVV.

The genes are TRBV6-4 and TRBJ1-1; D unresolved. This CDR3 has 13 amino acids. Germline V lookup: CDR1 MRHNA, CDR2 SNTAGT. The V end lost 2 bases, the J end lost 4 bases, and 8 bases lay between the germline ends. This chain's CDR3 is CASSDRVGTEAFF. DNA of the CDR3: TGTGCCAGCAGTGACAGGGTGGGCACTGAAGCTTTCTTT.